This is a list of T cell receptor beta chains from one sample in a study of blood T cells in healthy people across ages. Each CDR3 protein is one row after TCRdb ran MiXCR on the 5' RACE reads. Found here are about 510,000 distinct CDR3 sequences, about 26% of them singletons; the top ten hold 3% to 4.5%. This same sample was also part of a study on T cells of mothers and their children.

The source material was blood. Source of these receptors: a boy aged 2 to 9 in good health. Both conserved end residues are part of each CDR3. Each record gives: clone size, J gene, V gene, D gene, CDR3 protein, CDR3 DNA. D genes are given only for firm matches. A clone size is listed for some rows: how often the clone was seen (once, few, many), or a class if it is expanded.

clone size: NA
J gene: TRBJ2-1
V gene: TRBV10-1
D gene: NA
CDR3 protein: CASSESRSVGGPSYNEQFF
CDR3 DNA: TGCGCCAGCAGTGAGTCGAGGTCAGTGGGAGGCCCTTCCTACAATGAGCAGTTCTTC

clone size: NA
J gene: TRBJ2-6
V gene: TRBV29-1
D gene: NA
CDR3 protein: CSVASAGANVLTF
CDR3 DNA: TGCAGCGTTGCCAGTGCTGGGGCCAACGTCCTGACTTTC

clone size: NA
J gene: TRBJ1-3
V gene: TRBV11-2
D gene: NA
CDR3 protein: CASSLDRVGNTIYF
CDR3 DNA: TGTGCCAGCAGCTTAGATAGAGTCGGAAACACCATATATTTT

clone size: NA
J gene: TRBJ1-4
V gene: TRBV28
D gene: TRBD1
CDR3 protein: CASSSPIGTGNEKLFF
CDR3 DNA: TGTGCCAGCAGTTCACCAATCGGGACAGGGAATGAAAAACTGTTTTTT

clone size: many
J gene: TRBJ1-1
V gene: TRBV20-1
D gene: NA
CDR3 protein: CSVRGGRDTEAFF
CDR3 DNA: TGCAGTGTTAGGGGAGGTCGCGACACTGAAGCTTTCTTT

clone size: few
J gene: TRBJ2-2
V gene: TRBV3-1
D gene: NA
CDR3 protein: CASSPNAGELFF
CDR3 DNA: TGTGCCAGCAGCCCGAATGCCGGGGAGCTGTTTTTT

clone size: NA
J gene: TRBJ2-3
V gene: TRBV20-1
D gene: NA
CDR3 protein: CSASPPTDTQYF
CDR3 DNA: TGCAGTGCTTCACCCCCCACAGATACGCAGTATTTT

clone size: many
J gene: TRBJ2-3
V gene: TRBV4-3
D gene: NA
CDR3 protein: CASSRVAESTDTQYF
CDR3 DNA: TGCGCCAGCAGCCGGGTAGCGGAGAGCACAGATACGCAGTATTTT

clone size: NA
J gene: TRBJ1-4
V gene: TRBV3-1
D gene: NA
CDR3 protein: CASSQGGRNEKLFF
CDR3 DNA: TGTGCCAGCAGCCAAGGTGGCAGGAATGAAAAACTGTTTTTT

clone size: few
J gene: TRBJ2-7
V gene: TRBV7-9
D gene: TRBD1
CDR3 protein: CASSLSDRNEQYF
CDR3 DNA: TGTGCCAGCAGCTTATCGGACAGGAACGAGCAGTACTTC

clone size: few
J gene: TRBJ2-1
V gene: TRBV27
D gene: TRBD2
CDR3 protein: CASSPSGTYNEQFF
CDR3 DNA: TGTGCCAGCAGTCCTAGCGGGACCTACAATGAGCAGTTCTTC

clone size: NA
J gene: TRBJ2-5
V gene: TRBV5-6
D gene: NA
CDR3 protein: CASSLEYGTQYF
CDR3 DNA: TGTGCCAGCAGCTTGGAGTACGGGACCCAGTACTTC

clone size: NA
J gene: TRBJ2-2
V gene: TRBV12-3/TRBV12-4
D gene: NA
CDR3 protein: CATMDHINTGELFF
CDR3 DNA: TGTGCCACCATGGACCATATTAACACCGGGGAGCTGTTTTTT

clone size: NA
J gene: TRBJ2-1
V gene: TRBV10-3
D gene: TRBD1
CDR3 protein: CAISKGQGDYNEQFF
CDR3 DNA: TGTGCCATCAGTAAGGGACAGGGGGATTACAATGAGCAGTTCTTC

clone size: many
J gene: TRBJ1-1
V gene: TRBV3-1
D gene: NA
CDR3 protein: CASSQGRGRWGFF
CDR3 DNA: TGTGCCAGCAGCCAAGGACGTGGACGGTGGGGGTTCTTT

clone size: NA
J gene: TRBJ2-5
V gene: TRBV5-1
D gene: TRBD1
CDR3 protein: CASSQPGQKIKTQYF
CDR3 DNA: TGCGCCAGCAGCCAACCGGGACAGAAGATTAAGACCCAGTACTTC

clone size: NA
J gene: TRBJ2-1
V gene: TRBV27
D gene: NA
CDR3 protein: CASSSESYNEQFF
CDR3 DNA: TGTGCCAGCAGCAGCGAAAGCTACAATGAGCAGTTCTTC

clone size: few
J gene: TRBJ1-6
V gene: TRBV9
D gene: NA
CDR3 protein: CASSETTGTLGFNSPLHF
CDR3 DNA: TGTGCCAGCAGCGAGACAACAGGGACCTTGGGGTTTAATTCACCCCTCCACTTT